The clone carrying this T cell receptor beta chain was observed once. Its antigen is unknown. The data stem from a study of T cells in Graves' hyperthyroidism and ophthalmopathy. Findings and caveats of the study: A model of 13 V-J features distinguished ophthalmopathy from stable hyperthyroidism.

From RNA transcripts, TCR beta CDR3 regions were amplified. In the first-round RT-PCR of the TCR CDR3, the HTBI primer set was used. One entry per CDR3 protein results from TCRdb running MiXCR on the multiplex PCR reads. The sample includes 450,000 to 700,000 distinct CDR3 sequences, about 45% of them seen just once. V shed 1 base and J 5 bases; nucleotides not matched to a gene: 10. The CDR3 is 16 residues long. In germline, CDR1 is SEHNR, CDR2 FQNEAQ (reference sequence). The sequence came from an adult woman with Graves' disease, either hyperthyroidism or ophthalmopathy (not recorded which). This chain connects TRBV7-9 to TRBJ2-5; 7 bases map to TRBD2. Sequencing was carried out using peripheral blood or thyroid tissue (not recorded which). As DNA, the CDR3 is TGTGCCAGCAGCTTAGATACAGGCGGGAGAGGTGAGACCCAGTACTTC. Residues: CASSLDTGGRGETQYF.